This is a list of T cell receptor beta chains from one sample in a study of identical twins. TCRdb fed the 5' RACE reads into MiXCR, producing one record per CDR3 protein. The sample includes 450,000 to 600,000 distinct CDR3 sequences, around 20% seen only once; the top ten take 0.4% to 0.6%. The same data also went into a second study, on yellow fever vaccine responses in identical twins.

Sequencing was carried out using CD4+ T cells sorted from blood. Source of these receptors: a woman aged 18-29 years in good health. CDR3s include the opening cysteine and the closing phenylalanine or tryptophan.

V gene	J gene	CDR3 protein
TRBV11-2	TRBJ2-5	CASSLGRLETQYF
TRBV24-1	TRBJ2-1	CATSASGRDYNEQFF
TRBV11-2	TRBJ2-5	CASSLWGSGRRQETQYF
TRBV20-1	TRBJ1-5	CSARGENQPQHF
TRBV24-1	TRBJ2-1	CATSDLGGPFGEQFF
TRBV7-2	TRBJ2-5	CASSLFGGGLVGTQYF
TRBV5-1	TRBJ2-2	CASSLSRSNTGELFF
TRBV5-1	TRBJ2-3	CASSAARLTVSSTDTQYF
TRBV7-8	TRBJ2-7	CASSPPRTLSGYEQYF
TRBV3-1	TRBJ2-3	CASSRTTLRDTQYF
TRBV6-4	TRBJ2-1	CASSSTGVEQFF
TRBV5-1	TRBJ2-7	CASSSDGEYEQYF
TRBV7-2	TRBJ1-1	CASSLEEGITEAFF
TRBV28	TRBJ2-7	CASSKTGQSFYEQYF
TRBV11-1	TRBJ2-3	CASSLDQGLAGGPRTDTQYF
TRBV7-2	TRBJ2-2	CASSLVGTLTGELFF
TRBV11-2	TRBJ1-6	CASSFTDRGGSPLHF
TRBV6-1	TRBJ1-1	CASRKQGLGTEAFF
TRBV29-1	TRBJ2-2	CSVAYSGSYTGELFF
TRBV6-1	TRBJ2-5	CASSEASGGETQYF
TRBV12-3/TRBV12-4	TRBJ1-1	CASSFREVGGEAFF
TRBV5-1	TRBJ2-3	CASDGGNTDTQYF
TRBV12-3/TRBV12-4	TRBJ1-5	CASSPRVGTLNQPQHF
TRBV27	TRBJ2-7	CASTRTSGRTGVEQYF
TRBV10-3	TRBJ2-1	CAVSGSSYNEQFF
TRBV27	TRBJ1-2	CASSLRTGGGYTF
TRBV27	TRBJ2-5	CASSPRLAGGPVGETQYF
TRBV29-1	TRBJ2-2	CSGGTSNTGELFF
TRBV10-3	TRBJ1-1	CAIQEGYEAFF
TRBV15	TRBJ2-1	CATSRTGTTYNEQFF
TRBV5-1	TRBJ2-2	CASSLEFVTGELFF
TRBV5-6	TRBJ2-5	CASSYDRLQETQYF
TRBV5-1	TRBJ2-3	CASGRGTTSTDTQYF